Here is one T cell receptor beta chain with its context. The data stem from a study of blood T cell repertoires in COVID-19. Study overall: Both acute and convalescent COVID-19 samples were obtained from the United States, Italy and Spain. Nucleic acid was either cDNA or gDNA, and it came from T cells, B-cell-depleted T cells, or PBMCs.

Germline-derived CDR1 and CDR2 are SGDLS and YYNGEE. Trimming cost V 3 bases and J 2 bases; bases outside gene matches: 3. The CDR3 sequence is 14 residues long. Authors' processing steps: Cell counts per sample came from amplifying reference gene primers. Method: immunoSEQ multiplex PCR; TCRdb's copy keeps in-frame clones and lacks some. V, J and clone size are taken as reported in that table, and D and trimming were inferred from the DNA itself. The top ten clones hold about 48% of a sample with 20,000 to 25,000 clones, roughly 80% of them seen once. The V and J genes are TRBV9 and TRBJ2-7, with 9 bases matching TRBD1. The clonotype was recovered from a man between 65 and 85 years old with acute or convalescent COVID-19. The sample was peripheral blood. In DNA form, the CDR3 reads TGTGCCAGCAGCGCGGGACAGGGCCCCTACGAGCAGTACTTC. The encoded protein is CASSAGQGPYEQYF.